These 5 T cell receptor beta chains share one sample of origin, sequenced in a study of blood T cell repertoires in COVID-19 (dated by TCRdb to the early 2020s). Library construction relied on the immunoSEQ multiplex PCR assay. In TCRdb, the immuneACCESS table is reduced to in-frame sequences with V and J assigned. These tables do not hold every clone; where another copy was compared, an unresolved V gene accounts for under half, and the others remain unexplained. The sample table records a few hundred thousand clones; around nine tenths of these occur just once. Clones ranked in the top ten supply roughly 6.8% of the sample. The sequencing sample was made of peripheral blood. These receptors all come from a young woman with COVID-19, enrolled during active disease.

The gene calls are TRBV7-9 and TRBJ1-6, with D possibly matching TRBD1 (6 bases). Trimming pared 5 bases from V and 10 bases from J, leaving 21 bases between. This CDR3 contains 16 residues. Germline-derived CDR1 and CDR2 are SEHNR and FQNEAQ (reference sequence). The CDR3, as DNA: TGTGCCAGCAGCCTGATAATAACAGGGTCTAGGTCACCCCTCCACTTT. Residues: CASSLIITGSRSPLHF.

This clone was detected once. This chain connects TRBV5-6 to TRBJ2-7, with a tentative D call TRBD2 (6 bases). Between the trimmed V and J ends, which lost 1 base and 0 bases, there was a span of 11 bases. CDR1 is SGHDT and CDR2 is YYEEEE in the germline V gene. The CDR3 totals 15 residues. CDR3 loop: CASSLFGSGSYEQYF. The CDR3 DNA follows: TGTGCCAGCAGCTTGTTCGGGAGTGGCTCCTACGAGCAGTACTTC.

The chain carries TRBV18 and TRBJ1-1; TRBD1 matches at 7 bases. Unmatched junction bases numbered 9, after V lost 0 bases and J lost 11 bases. The CDR3 extends over 14 amino acids. Germline loops: CDR1 KGHSH, CDR2 LQKENI. This chain's CDR3 is CASSPPPWTGRAFF. CDR3 DNA sequence: TGTGCCAGCTCACCACCGCCCTGGACAGGACGCGCTTTCTTT.

CDR3 in amino acids: CAIARDTLTGELFF. In DNA form, the CDR3 reads TGTGCCATCGCGAGGGACACACTCACCGGGGAGCTGTTTTTT. The V and J genes are TRBV10-3 and TRBJ2-2; possibly TRBD1 for D (6 bases). The CDR3 covers 14 residues. V lost 8 bases and J lost 4, with 14 bases in between. CDR1 and CDR2 (germline): ENHRY, SYGVKD.

V and J are TRBV9 and TRBJ1-2, with 10 bases aligning to TRBD1. The CDR3 length is 14 residues. The V and J ends lost 7 bases and 6 bases, in that order; junction bases with no gene match: 9. Germline CDR1 SGDLS, CDR2 YYNGEE. The CDR3 DNA reads as TGTGCCAGCGGAAGGGGGACAGGGGTCCATGGCTACACCTTC. Translation gives CASGRGTGVHGYTF.